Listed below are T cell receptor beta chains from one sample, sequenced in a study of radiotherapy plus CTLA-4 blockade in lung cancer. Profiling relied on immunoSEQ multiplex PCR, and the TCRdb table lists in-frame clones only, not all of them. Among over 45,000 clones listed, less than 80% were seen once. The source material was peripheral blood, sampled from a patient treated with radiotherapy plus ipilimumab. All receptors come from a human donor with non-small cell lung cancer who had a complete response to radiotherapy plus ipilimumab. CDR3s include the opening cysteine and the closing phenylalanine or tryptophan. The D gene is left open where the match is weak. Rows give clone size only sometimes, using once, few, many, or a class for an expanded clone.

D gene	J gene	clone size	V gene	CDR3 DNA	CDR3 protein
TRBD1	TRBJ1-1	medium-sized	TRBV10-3	TGTGCCATCATTGGTCAACAGGGGGCTCGGTGGACTGAAGCTTTCTTT	CAIIGQQGARWTEAFF
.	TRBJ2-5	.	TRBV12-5	TGTGCTAGTGGTTTGGCTCAGGAGACCCAGTACTTC	CASGLAQETQYF
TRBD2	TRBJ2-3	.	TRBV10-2	TGCGCCAGCCGATCCGGGACTAGCGGGAGTCCCACGCAGTATTTT	CASRSGTSGSPTQYF
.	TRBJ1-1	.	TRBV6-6	TGTGCCAGCATTGATAACGGGAACACTGAAGCTTTCTTT	CASIDNGNTEAFF
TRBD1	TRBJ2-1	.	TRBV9	TGTGCCAGCAGCCTACAGGGGAGCTCCTACAATGAGCAGTTCTTC	CASSLQGSSYNEQFF
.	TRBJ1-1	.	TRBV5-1	TGCGCCAGCAGCTTGGAGGCAGGGGCTACTGAAGCTTTCTTT	CASSLEAGATEAFF
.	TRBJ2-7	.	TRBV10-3	TGTGCCATCAGTGAGTCGTTCGTTACCTACGAGCAGTACTTC	CAISESFVTYEQYF
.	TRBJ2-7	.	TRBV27	TGTGCCAGCGACGGTACAGACCCCAGAGAGCAGTACTTC	CASDGTDPREQYF
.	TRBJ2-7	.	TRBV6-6	TGTGCCAGCAGTGACAGGTACGAGCAGTACTTC	CASSDRYEQYF
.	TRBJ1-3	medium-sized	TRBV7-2	TGTGCCAGCAGCTTATTCCAGGGAAACACCATATATTTT	CASSLFQGNTIYF
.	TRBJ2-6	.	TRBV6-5	TGTGCCAGCAGTTACCTCAGGGGATCTGGGGCCAACGTCCTGACTTTC	CASSYLRGSGANVLTF
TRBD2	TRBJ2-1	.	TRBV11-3	TGTGCCAGCAGCTTAGCCGCGGGAGGGCGGAATGAGCAGTTCTTC	CASSLAAGGRNEQFF
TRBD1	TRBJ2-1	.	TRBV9	TGTGCCAGCAGCGTAGTAGGCTGGACAGGGGGCGCGGGGGAGCAGTTCTTC	CASSVVGWTGGAGEQFF
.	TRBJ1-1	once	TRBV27	TGTGCCAGCAGTAATGACCGGGGGGTGAACACTGAAGCTTTCTTT	CASSNDRGVNTEAFF
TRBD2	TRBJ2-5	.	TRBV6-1	TGTGCCAGCAGTTCTACTAGCGGGAGGGCGGAGACCCAGTACTTC	CASSSTSGRAETQYF
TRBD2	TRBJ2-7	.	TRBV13	TGTGCCAGCAGCTTACCCGGACTAGCGGGTGGCGAGCAGTACTTC	CASSLPGLAGGEQYF
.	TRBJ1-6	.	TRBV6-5	TGTGCCAGCAGGCCTTACAGGGCGGATAGTTCACCCCTCCACTTT	CASRPYRADSSPLHF
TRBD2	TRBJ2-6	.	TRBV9	TGTGCCAGCACCAGCCGACTAGCGCCTAGCTCTGGGGCCAACGTCCTGACTTTC	CASTSRLAPSSGANVLTF
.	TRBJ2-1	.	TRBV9	TGTGCCAGCAGCGCAGGGGTAAATGAGCAGTTCTTC	CASSAGVNEQFF
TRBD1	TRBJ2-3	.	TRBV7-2	TGTGCCAGCAGCCCAGGCTACAGGGGGCGCTCCCCAGATACGCAGTATTTT	CASSPGYRGRSPDTQYF
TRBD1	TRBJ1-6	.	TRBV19	TGTGCCAGTAGGCCCGGGACAGGGTCGTCACCCCTCCACTTT	CASRPGTGSSPLHF
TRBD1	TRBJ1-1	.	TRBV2	TGTGCCAGCAGTGGCGACAGGGGACCGAACACTGAAGCTTTCTTT	CASSGDRGPNTEAFF
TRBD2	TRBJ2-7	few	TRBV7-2	TGTGCCAGCAGCCCGGGGGGTAGCATCTACGAGCAGTACTTC	CASSPGGSIYEQYF
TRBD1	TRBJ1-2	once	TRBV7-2	TGTGCCAGCAGCTTAGTAGGGACAGGGAAAGGCATTGGCTACACCTTC	CASSLVGTGKGIGYTF
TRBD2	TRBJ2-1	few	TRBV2	TGTGCCAGCAGTACCACCGAGGGACTAGCCCCCTACAATGAGCAGTTCTTC	CASSTTEGLAPYNEQFF
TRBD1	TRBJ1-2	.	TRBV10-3	TGTGCCATCAGTAAGACAGGGGGCGAAGACTATGGCTACACCTTC	CAISKTGGEDYGYTF
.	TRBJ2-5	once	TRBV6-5	TGTGCCAGCAATACAGGGTCGGGGGAGACCCAGTACTTC	CASNTGSGETQYF
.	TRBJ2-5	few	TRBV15	TGTGCCACCAGCAGAGGGGGGGACAGCCAAGAGACCCAGTACTTC	CATSRGGDSQETQYF
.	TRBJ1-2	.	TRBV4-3	TGCGCCAGCAGCCAAGGGGGGGCTAACTATGGCTACACCTTC	CASSQGGANYGYTF
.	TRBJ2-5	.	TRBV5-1	TGCGCCAGCAGCAGGGACAACCAAGAGACCCAGTACTTC	CASSRDNQETQYF
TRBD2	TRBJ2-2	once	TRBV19	TGTGCCAGTACCCCGGAACTAGCGGTCACCGGGGAGCTGTTTTTT	CASTPELAVTGELFF
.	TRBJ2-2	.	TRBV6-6	TGTGCCAGCAGTTACCTGGAGGGGGGGACCGGGGAGCTGTTTTTT	CASSYLEGGTGELFF
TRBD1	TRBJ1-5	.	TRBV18	TGTGCCAGCTCGGACCGAGGGACAGGGCTCCAGCCCCAGCATTTT	CASSDRGTGLQPQHF
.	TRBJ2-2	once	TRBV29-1	TGCAGCGTTGCCGGTGGAGTCACCGGGGAGCTGTTTTTT	CSVAGGVTGELFF
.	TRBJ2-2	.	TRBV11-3	TGTGCCAGCAGCTCCGGGTTGAAATCGAACACCGGGGAGCTGTTTTTT	CASSSGLKSNTGELFF
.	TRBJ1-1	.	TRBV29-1	TGCAGCGTTGAAGACTCATGGCGGGGGGCGGCCACTGAAGCTTTCTTT	CSVEDSWRGAATEAFF
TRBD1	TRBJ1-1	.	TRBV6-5	TGTGCCAGCAGTTTCTATCCAACAGGGGCAACTGAAGCTTTCTTT	CASSFYPTGATEAFF
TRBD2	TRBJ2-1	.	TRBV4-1	TGCGCCAGCAAAGTAGCGGGGGGGACCAGGAATGAGCAGTTCTTC	CASKVAGGTRNEQFF
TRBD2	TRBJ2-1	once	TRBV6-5	TGTGCCAGCAGCAGGACTAGCTGGAATGAGCAGTTCTTC	CASSRTSWNEQFF
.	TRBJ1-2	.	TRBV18	TGTGCCAGCTCACTCGTCGAACCAGCTAACTATGGCTACACCTTC	CASSLVEPANYGYTF
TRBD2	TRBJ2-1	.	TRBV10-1	TGCGCCAGCAGTGAGCGGAGCGGGGGGAACAATGAGCAGTTCTTC	CASSERSGGNNEQFF
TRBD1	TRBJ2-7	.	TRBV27	TGTGCCAGCAGGCCCCGGGACAGGGGGCACGAGCAGTACTTC	CASRPRDRGHEQYF
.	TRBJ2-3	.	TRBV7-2	TGTGCCAGCAGCTTTCCGGGAGAGGGGTGGAAAGATACGCAGTATTTT	CASSFPGEGWKDTQYF
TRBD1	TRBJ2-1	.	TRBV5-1	TGCGCCAGCAGCCCGACAGGGGGGGGTGAGCAGTTCTTC	CASSPTGGGEQFF
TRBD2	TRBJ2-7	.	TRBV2	TGTGCCAGCACCCTGAGCGGGGGGGCGAACTCCTACGAGCAGTACTTC	CASTLSGGANSYEQYF
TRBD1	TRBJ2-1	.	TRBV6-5	TGTGCCAGCAGTTTCGAGACAGGGGAAGGCAATGAGCAGTTCTTC	CASSFETGEGNEQFF
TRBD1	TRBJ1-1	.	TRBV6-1	TGTGCCAGCGACAGGGGGCAAGGCACTGAAGCTTTCTTT	CASDRGQGTEAFF
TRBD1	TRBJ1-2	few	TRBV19	TGTGCCAGTAGTGGACAGGGAGTTGAGGGCTATGGCTACACCTTC	CASSGQGVEGYGYTF